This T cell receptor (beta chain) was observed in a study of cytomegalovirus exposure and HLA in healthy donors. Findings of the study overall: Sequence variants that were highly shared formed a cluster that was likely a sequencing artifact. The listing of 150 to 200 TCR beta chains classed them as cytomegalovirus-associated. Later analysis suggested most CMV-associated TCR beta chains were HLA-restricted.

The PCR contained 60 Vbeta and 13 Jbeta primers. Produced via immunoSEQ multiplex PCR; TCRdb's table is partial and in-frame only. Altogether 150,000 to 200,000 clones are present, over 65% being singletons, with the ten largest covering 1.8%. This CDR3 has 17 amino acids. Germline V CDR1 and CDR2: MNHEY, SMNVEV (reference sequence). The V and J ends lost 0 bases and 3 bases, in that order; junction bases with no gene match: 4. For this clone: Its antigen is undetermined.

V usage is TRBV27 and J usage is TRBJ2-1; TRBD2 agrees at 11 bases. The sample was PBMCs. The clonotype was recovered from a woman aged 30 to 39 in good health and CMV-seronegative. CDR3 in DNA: TGTGCCAGCAGTTTATCGGCTAGCGGGGGGATCTACAATGAGCAGTTCTTC. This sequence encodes CASSLSASGGIYNEQFF.